A selection of T cell receptor beta chains follows, all from one sample in a study of CD8 T cells in Susac syndrome. Each CDR3 protein gets one entry after TCRdb re-called the immunoSEQ multiplex PCR reads with MiXCR. The repertoire consists of a few hundred thousand distinct CDR3 sequences, with 95% occurring once and the leading ten covering roughly 0.1%. The sample taken for sequencing was CD4+ T cells from PBMCs. Receptors were obtained from a human donor with multiple sclerosis. Each CDR3 is given with its conserved first and last residue. The order of the fields is D gene, J gene, clone size, V gene, CDR3 protein, CDR3 DNA. D genes are given only for firm matches. A row's size may be missing; if present it is once, few, many or a size class.

TRBD2 TRBJ2-5 . TRBV20-1 CSLLLAGGAETQYF TGCAGCCTTCTACTAGCGGGGGGGGCGGAGACCCAGTACTTC
. TRBJ1-2 . TRBV4-2 CASSQGVQGLNYGYTF TGTGCCAGCAGCCAAGGTGTGCAGGGACTAAACTATGGCTACACCTTC
. TRBJ1-2 . TRBV6-6 CAAKFTAGGYTF TGTGCAGCTAAGTTCACCGCCGGCGGCTACACCTTC
TRBD2 TRBJ2-1 . TRBV27 CASSLALLAGEGTEQFF TGTGCCAGCAGTTTAGCACTGCTAGCGGGAGAAGGTACTGAGCAGTTCTTC
TRBD1 TRBJ2-7 . TRBV29-1 CSVTGTVINEQYF TGCAGCGTAACCGGGACAGTAATTAACGAGCAGTACTTC
. TRBJ2-3 . TRBV5-4 CASSLLQGYTDTQYF TGTGCCAGCAGCTTGCTACAGGGATACACAGATACGCAGTATTTT
. TRBJ1-2 . TRBV29-1 CSVESPRTDNYGYTF TGCAGCGTTGAGAGCCCCAGGACAGACAACTATGGCTACACCTTC
. TRBJ2-1 . TRBV20-1 CSARKGTPPRNEQFF TGCAGTGCTAGAAAAGGGACTCCGCCGAGAAATGAGCAGTTCTTC
TRBD1 TRBJ2-6 . TRBV5-6 CASSYLDRINSGANVLTF TGTGCCAGCAGTTACCTGGACAGGATTAACTCTGGGGCCAACGTCCTGACTTTC
. TRBJ1-1 once TRBV3-1 CASSEVNTAEAFF TGTGCCAGCAGCGAGGTCAACACCGCTGAAGCTTTCTTT
TRBD1 TRBJ1-4 . TRBV30 CAWSGARGRAEKLFF TGTGCCTGGAGTGGGGCTAGGGGGCGAGCGGAAAAACTGTTTTTT
TRBD1 TRBJ1-5 . TRBV9 CASSAGQDPSNQPQHF TGTGCCAGCAGCGCAGGACAGGACCCTAGCAATCAGCCCCAGCATTTT
TRBD1 TRBJ2-5 . TRBV6-1 CASNSGTAETQYF TGTGCCAGCAATTCCGGGACAGCGGAGACCCAGTACTTC
. TRBJ2-6 . TRBV7-8 CASSLGGTVLF TGTGCCAGCAGCTTGGGAGGGACAGTCCTTTTC
TRBD1 TRBJ2-7 . TRBV12-3/TRBV12-4 CASSLVLDRGYEQYF TGTGCCAGCAGTTTAGTTCTGGACAGGGGCTACGAGCAGTACTTC
TRBD2 TRBJ2-1 . TRBV2 CASSAMTSGGYNEQFF TGTGCCAGCAGCGCAATGACTAGCGGGGGGTACAATGAGCAGTTCTTC
. TRBJ2-7 . TRBV20-1 CSAIRAGRVPGYEQYF TGCAGTGCTATTAGAGCGGGTCGCGTTCCAGGCTACGAGCAGTACTTC
. TRBJ2-1 once TRBV5-1 CATSLVTGSYNEQFF TGCGCCACGAGCTTGGTTACGGGGTCCTACAATGAGCAGTTCTTC
. TRBJ2-7 . TRBV30 CAWSDGGSYEQYF TGTGCCTGGAGTGACGGGGGATCCTACGAGCAGTACTTC
. TRBJ1-1 . TRBV2 CASSEGTPKAFF TGTGCCAGCAGTGAAGGTACCCCGAAAGCTTTCTTT
. TRBJ1-5 . TRBV2 CASSDRTGENQPQHF TGTGCCAGCAGTGACAGGACGGGAGAAAATCAGCCCCAGCATTTT
. TRBJ1-3 . TRBV30 CAGETSSGNTIYF TGTGCCGGGGAAACGAGCTCTGGAAACACCATATATTTT
. TRBJ1-1 . TRBV3-1 CASSQDRISTEAFF TGTGCCAGCAGCCAAGATCGTATCAGCACTGAAGCTTTCTTT
TRBD2 TRBJ2-7 . TRBV13 CASSPLSGTSYEQYF TGTGCCAGCAGCCCTCTTAGCGGGACCTCCTACGAGCAGTACTTC
. TRBJ1-5 once TRBV7-2 CASSKDGQPQHF TGTGCCAGCAGTAAGGACGGCCAGCCCCAGCATTTT
TRBD1 TRBJ2-1 once TRBV7-2 CASSATGGYYNEQFF TGTGCCAGCAGCGCTACAGGGGGCTACTACAATGAGCAGTTCTTC
. TRBJ2-5 . TRBV11-2 CASSRRGGQETQYF TGTGCCAGCAGCAGGAGGGGGGGCCAAGAGACCCAGTACTTC
. TRBJ1-1 . TRBV15 CATSLLDTEAFF TGTGCCACCAGCTTATTGGACACTGAAGCTTTCTTT
. TRBJ1-3 . TRBV29-1 CSVTSSGNTIYF TGCAGCGTTACGTCCTCTGGAAACACCATATATTTT
. TRBJ2-3 . TRBV2 CASSERTDTQYF TGTGCCAGCAGTGAACGAACAGATACGCAGTATTTT
. TRBJ1-4 . TRBV4-2 CASSQSTGTGEKLFF TGTGCCAGCAGCCAATCAACCGGGACGGGTGAAAAACTGTTTTTT
. TRBJ1-2 . TRBV6-1 CASGIQGGGYTF TGTGCCAGCGGCATTCAGGGCGGGGGCTACACCTTC
TRBD1 TRBJ1-5 . TRBV20-1 CSARDPQGGNQPQHF TGCAGTGCTAGAGATCCCCAGGGGGGCAATCAGCCCCAGCATTTT
. TRBJ1-2 . TRBV5-1 CASSFSRQTNYGYTF TGCGCCAGCAGCTTTTCCAGGCAAACTAACTATGGCTACACCTTC
TRBD1 TRBJ2-7 . TRBV5-1 CASSSQGDAYDQYF TGCGCCAGCAGCTCCCAGGGGGACGCCTACGACCAGTACTTC
. TRBJ2-1 . TRBV29-1 CSGVRSGNEQFF TGCAGCGGAGTCCGATCCGGCAATGAGCAGTTCTTC
. TRBJ1-1 . TRBV12-3/TRBV12-4 CASRRGTENTEAFF TGTGCCAGCAGGCGGGGGACGGAGAACACTGAAGCTTTCTTT
TRBD1 TRBJ2-7 . TRBV20-1 CSARRSGTEYSYEQYF TGCAGTGCTCGCCGCTCGGGGACAGAGTACTCCTACGAGCAGTACTTC
TRBD1 TRBJ2-7 . TRBV2 CASSEDRFVLHFF TGTGCCAGCAGCGAGGACAGGTTCGTTTTGCACTTCTTC
. TRBJ1-2 once TRBV20-1 CSARDQGPYYGYTF TGCAGTGCTAGAGATCAGGGCCCCTACTATGGCTACACCTTC
TRBD2 TRBJ2-7 . TRBV12-3/TRBV12-4 CASSLSSGSYEQYF TGTGCCAGCAGTTTAAGTAGCGGGAGCTACGAGCAGTACTTC
. TRBJ2-3 . TRBV7-3 CASSLQGGTSTDTQYF TGTGCCAGCAGCTTACAGGGCGGAACTAGCACAGATACGCAGTATTTT
TRBD1 TRBJ2-1 . TRBV20-1 CSGIQRAGQGYNEQFF TGCAGTGGTATTCAAAGAGCGGGACAGGGCTACAATGAGCAGTTCTTC
TRBD1 TRBJ2-7 . TRBV9 CASSASPGQGSYEQYF TGTGCCAGCAGCGCCTCCCCGGGACAGGGTTCCTACGAGCAGTACTTC
. TRBJ2-2 . TRBV27 CASSFLPGELFF TGTGCCAGCAGTTTCCTCCCCGGGGAGCTGTTTTTT
. TRBJ1-1 . TRBV29-1 CSGSDGYTEAFF TGCAGCGGGAGCGACGGTTACACTGAAGCTTTCTTT
TRBD2 TRBJ2-1 . TRBV7-9 CASSFLGRADHEQFF TGTGCCAGCAGCTTTTTAGGGAGGGCCGACCATGAGCAGTTCTTC
TRBD1 TRBJ2-3 once TRBV30 CAWSWTGGADTQYF TGTGCCTGGAGTTGGACAGGGGGAGCAGATACGCAGTATTTT
. TRBJ1-1 . TRBV6-5 CASSYRGGWTEAFF TGTGCCAGCAGTTACCGAGGAGGATGGACTGAAGCTTTCTTT
TRBD2 TRBJ2-3 . TRBV12-3/TRBV12-4 CASSLAQTSGSGDTQYF TGTGCCAGCAGTTTAGCGCAGACTAGCGGGAGCGGCGATACGCAGTATTTT
TRBD2 TRBJ2-3 . TRBV7-9 CASSPGTSGGLRQDTQYF TGTGCCAGCAGCCCAGGGACTAGCGGGGGGCTTCGCCAGGATACGCAGTATTTT
TRBD1 TRBJ2-2 . TRBV24-1 CATSDSGTGATGELFF TGTGCCACCAGTGATTCCGGGACAGGGGCCACCGGGGAGCTGTTTTTT
TRBD2 TRBJ2-7 . TRBV5-6 CASSPQREPLYEQYF TGTGCCAGCAGTCCCCAGCGGGAGCCTCTCTACGAGCAGTACTTC
. TRBJ1-5 . TRBV20-1 CSADTPSGGQHF TGCAGTGCTGATACCCCAAGTGGGGGACAGCATTTT
TRBD1 TRBJ2-7 . TRBV9 CASSVGDRAYEQYF TGTGCCAGCAGCGTAGGGGACAGGGCCTACGAGCAGTACTTC
TRBD2 TRBJ2-7 . TRBV27 CASSFGLAGDSYEQYF TGTGCCAGCAGTTTTGGGCTAGCGGGAGATTCCTACGAGCAGTACTTC
. TRBJ1-2 . TRBV3-1 CASSQDYGGYGYTF TGTGCCAGCAGCCAAGATTACGGTGGCTATGGCTACACCTTC
. TRBJ1-1 . TRBV29-1 CSGGANLGTEAFF TGCAGCGGAGGGGCAAACTTGGGGACTGAAGCTTTCTTT
TRBD2 TRBJ2-3 . TRBV3-1 CASSQGRLAVADTQYF TGTGCCAGCAGCCAAGGCCGCCTAGCGGTCGCTGATACGCAGTATTTT
TRBD1 TRBJ1-5 . TRBV27 CASSSRQGSQPQHF TGTGCCAGCAGTTCTCGACAGGGCTCGCAGCCCCAGCATTTT